Following are 26 T cell receptor beta chains from one sample sequenced in a study of T cells in Graves' hyperthyroidism and ophthalmopathy. Amplified TCR beta CDR3 regions derived from RNA transcripts. HTBI primers were employed in a first-round RT-PCR of the TCR CDR3. In TCRdb, the multiplex PCR reads were re-called with MiXCR into one record per CDR3 protein. This table has 500,000 or so distinct CDR3 sequences, roughly a sixth appearing once. The specimen sequenced was blood. The receptors shown here come from a woman under 30 with Graves' ophthalmopathy.

This clonotype has ten or more counts. The V call is TRBV11-1, the J call TRBJ1-2; TRBD1 agrees at 7 bases. This CDR3 is 15 amino acids long. Germline trimming cut 4 bases from V and 2 bases from J; bases unmatched to any gene: 7. Germline lookup yields CDR1 SGHAT and CDR2 FQDESV (reference sequence). CDR3 loop: CASSSNRDRNYGYTF. The CDR3 DNA reads TGTGCCAGCAGCTCTAACCGGGACAGAAACTATGGCTACACCTTC.

This clonotype was picked up a small number of times. With a much larger clone just one base away, this may be a read error. V and J are TRBV30 and TRBJ1-2; D is ambiguous. CDR3 length: 12 residues. CDR1 is GTSNPN, CDR2 SVGIG, per germline (reference sequence). V lost 0 bases and J 5 bases, leaving 7 bases between the germline ends. The CDR3 here is CAWSVDGYGYTF. For the CDR3, the DNA is TGTGCCTGGAGTGTGGATGGGTATGGCTACACCTTC.

This clonotype has just a few counts. The chain employs TRBV5-1 and TRBJ2-5; D is perhaps TRBD1 or TRBD2 (6 bases each). V was clipped by 0 bases and J by 5 bases, with 14 bases between them. The CDR3 sequence is 15 residues long. From germline, CDR1 is SGHRS and CDR2 YFSETQ. This chain's CDR3 is CASSLGRGGSETQYF. CDR3 bases: TGCGCCAGCAGCTTGGGCAGGGGAGGTTCGGAGACCCAGTACTTC.

This clonotype was seen a handful of times. For the CDR3, the DNA is TGTGCCAGCGAGGACCCTGGGGACACTGAAGCTTTCTTT. This gives the protein CASEDPGDTEAFF. The V gene is TRBV7-6, the J gene TRBJ1-1, with unresolved D. V was clipped by 8 bases and J by 3 bases, with 13 bases between them. The CDR3 sequence is 13 residues long. Germline lookup yields CDR1 SGHVS and CDR2 FNYEAQ. Looking up the rest from reference TRBV7-6 and TRBJ1-1 gives the full variable domain: GAGVSQSPRYKVTKRGQDVALRCDPISGHVSLYWYRQALGQGPEFLTYFNYEAQQDKSGLPNDRFSAERPEGSISTLTIQRTEQRDSAMYRCASEDPGDTEAFFGQGTRLTVV.

This clonotype was seen only once. This chain uses TRBV15 with TRBJ1-6; weak D call: TRBD1 (5 bases). Trimming removed 0 bases from V and 7 bases from J, with 7 bases in between. CDR1 LNHNV and CDR2 YYDKDF come from the germline V gene (reference sequence). The CDR3 loop spans 14 amino acids. Here the CDR3 reads CATSRERQNSPLHF. The DNA for the CDR3 is TGTGCCACCAGCAGAGAGAGACAGAATTCACCCCTCCACTTT.

In its sample, this clonotype was seen a few times. V usage is TRBV6-1 and J usage is TRBJ2-3; a possible D gene is TRBD1 (5 bases). CDR1 is MNHNS and CDR2 is SASEGT in the germline V gene. The length of the CDR3 is 14 residues. The V end lost 3 bases, the J end lost 3 bases, and 10 bases lay between the germline ends. This CDR3 reads CASSDVAGTDTQYF. CDR3 DNA: TGTGCCAGCAGTGACGTAGCAGGGACAGATACGCAGTATTTT.

This clonotype has more than one count but fewer than ten. This CDR3 is CASSLELLSSYEQYF. DNA of the CDR3: TGTGCCAGCAGCTTAGAGCTCCTCAGCTCCTACGAGCAGTACTTC. The V and J genes are TRBV7-2 and TRBJ2-7; no definite D call. The CDR3 sequence is 15 residues long. CDR1 SGHTA and CDR2 FQGNSA come from the germline V gene. V was shortened by 1 base and J by 0 bases, with 10 bases between the two germline ends.

This clonotype was seen more than once but under ten times. The chain is built from TRBV27 and TRBJ2-7; 9 bases are shared with TRBD1. With 5 bases clipped from V and 3 bases from J, the junction kept 8 bases outside the gene matches. CDR3 length: 15 amino acids. Germline CDR1 MNHEY, CDR2 SMNVEV (reference sequence). As DNA, the CDR3 is TGTGCCAGCAGTACCAACAGGGGGCTCAACTACGAGCAGTACTTC. Encoded protein: CASSTNRGLNYEQYF.

The table lists this clonotype with many counts. V is TRBV7-2 and J is TRBJ1-5; tentative D call: TRBD1 (6 bases). Germline values: CDR1 SGHTA, CDR2 FQGNSA. The V end was cut by 1 base, the J end by 1 base, with 8 bases between. The CDR3 is 15 amino acids. The CDR3 sequence is CASSLGGTSNQPQHF. DNA of the CDR3: TGTGCCAGCAGCTTAGGGGGGACAAGCAATCAGCCCCAGCATTTT.

The chain joins TRBV13 to TRBJ2-3; possible D gene TRBD1, 6 bases. V was pared by 5 bases and J by 9 bases, with 15 bases between. The CDR3 contains 13 residues. Germline V CDR1 and CDR2: PRHDT, FYEKMQ (reference sequence). The chain's CDR3 is CASSPSTGPTQYF. The CDR3 DNA is TGTGCCAGCAGCCCCTCGACAGGCCCAACGCAGTATTTT.

V is TRBV10-3 and J is TRBJ1-2; D gene unclear. Deletions cut 0 bases from V and 2 bases from J, with 7 bases between. CDR1 ENHRY and CDR2 SYGVKD come from the germline V gene. This CDR3 has 14 amino acids. This CDR3 reads CAISESPGNYGYTF. For the CDR3, the DNA is TGTGCCATCAGTGAGTCCCCCGGAAACTATGGCTACACCTTC.

The chain carries TRBV12-3 or TRBV12-4 and TRBJ1-1; D is undetermined. This CDR3 contains 13 residues. V lost 7 bases to trimming and J lost 2 bases, with 11 bases between them. CDR3 DNA sequence: TGTGCCAGCACCCTTCGTAGCAACACTGAAGCTTTCTTT. This gives the protein CASTLRSNTEAFF.

The gene calls are TRBV12-3 or TRBV12-4 and TRBJ1-3, with 10 bases that match TRBD1. The CDR3 is 23 residues long. Unmatched junction bases numbered 24, after V lost 3 bases and J lost 1 base. CDR3 loop: CASSFAYPTRDRGVKGSGNTIYF. In nucleotides, the CDR3 is TGTGCCAGCAGTTTCGCCTATCCTACCCGGGACAGGGGTGTTAAAGGGTCTGGAAACACCATATATTTT.

This clonotype was counted only a few times. The chain is built from TRBV29-1 and TRBJ2-1, with 15 nucleotides matching TRBD2. This CDR3 region has 16 residues. Germline V gene lookup returns CDR1 SQVTM and CDR2 ANQGSEA. V shed 7 bases and J 2 bases; nucleotides not matched to a gene: 6. CDR3: CSAMGLAGGPYNEQFF. The DNA for the CDR3 is TGCAGCGCTATGGGACTAGCGGGAGGACCCTACAATGAGCAGTTCTTC.

The V gene is TRBV6-5, the J gene TRBJ2-5, with 8 bases matching TRBD1. The CDR3 spans 14 residues. V lost 0 bases and J lost 5; bases outside the gene matches: 2. Per germline, CDR1 MNHEY and CDR2 SVGAGI. The CDR3 bases are TGTGCCAGCAGTTACTCGGACAGGGCGGAGACCCAGTACTTC. Its protein product is CASSYSDRAETQYF.

This clonotype was seen many times. The gene calls are TRBV7-2 and TRBJ2-1; D call uncertain. The CDR3 covers 12 residues. The germline V gene encodes CDR1 SGHTA and CDR2 FQGNSA. Trimming took off 3 bases at V and 10 bases at J, with 10 bases between the two ends. CDR3 amino acids: CASSFRRTEQFF. The CDR3 bases are TGTGCCAGCAGCTTTCGGCGGACCGAGCAGTTCTTC.

The CDR3 region is CASLWDRGAEQYF. The DNA of the CDR3 is TGTGCCTCCCTATGGGACAGGGGCGCCGAGCAGTACTTC. The genes are TRBV30 and TRBJ2-7, with 10 nucleotides matching TRBD1. In germline, CDR1 is GTSNPN, CDR2 SVGIG (reference sequence). The J segment lost 6 bases and the V segment lost 7 bases, leaving 9 bases of the junction unmatched. This CDR3 is 13 amino acids long.

This clonotype was counted at least ten times. This chain joins TRBV7-8 and TRBJ1-2; possible D gene TRBD1, 6 bases. In germline, CDR1 is SGHVS, CDR2 FQNEAQ. Between the trimmed V and J ends, which lost 5 bases and 8 bases, there was a span of 24 bases. CDR3 length: 16 residues. The CDR3 nucleotides are TGTGCCAGCAGCAACCAACCGGGGGGCGTGAATGGCGGCTACACCTTC. This sequence encodes CASSNQPGGVNGGYTF.

This clonotype has a handful of counts. J is TRBJ2-1 and V is TRBV15; 8 nucleotides match TRBD2. The V gene end was trimmed by 4 bases and the J gene end by 0 bases; junction bases not matched to a gene: 2. The CDR3 consists of 15 residues. The germline CDR1 and CDR2 sequences are LNHNV and YYDKDF (reference sequence). CDR3: CATSTAGGSYNEQFF. DNA for the CDR3: TGTGCCACCAGCACCGCGGGGGGCTCCTACAATGAGCAGTTCTTC.

V is TRBV7-9 and J is TRBJ1-1; 9 nucleotides line up with TRBD1. The CDR3 has 15 amino acids. Germline loops: CDR1 SEHNR, CDR2 FQNEAQ (reference sequence). Trimming cost V 4 bases and J 6 bases; bases outside gene matches: 9. The CDR3 region has the DNA TGTGCCAGCAGCTCAGGAGGACAGGGGTGGGCTGAAGCTTTCTTT. It is translated as CASSSGGQGWAEAFF.

V is TRBV6-1 and J is TRBJ2-7; 8 positions agree with TRBD2. In germline, CDR1 is MNHNS, CDR2 SASEGT. CDR3 length: 16 amino acids. V shed 2 bases, J shed 3 bases, and the junction held 9 bases outside the gene matches. The CDR3 DNA reads TGTGCCAGCAGTGAAACGACTAGCGACCTTATCTACGAGCAGTACTTC. Protein: CASSETTSDLIYEQYF.

This clonotype was detected ten times or more. The chain joins TRBV12-3 or TRBV12-4 to TRBJ2-7; either TRBD1 or TRBD2 may supply D (5 bases each). V lost 3 bases and J 3 bases, leaving 12 bases between the germline ends. The CDR3 sequence is 14 residues long. In DNA, the CDR3 is TGTGCCAGCAGTTTCGGGACGGCCAACTACGAGCAGTACTTC. Amino acids: CASSFGTANYEQYF.

This clonotype came up a few times. This sequence joins TRBV20-1 and TRBJ1-1, with TRBD1 matching over 8 bases. After removal of 5 bases from V and 12 bases from J, the junction contained 11 bases not matched to a gene. The germline gives CDR1 DFQATT, CDR2 SNEGSKA (reference sequence). The CDR3 sequence is 12 residues long. CDR3: CSAGGEDRATFF. CDR3 coding DNA: TGCAGTGCTGGTGGGGAGGACAGGGCAACTTTCTTT.

This chain joins TRBV30 and TRBJ1-3, with TRBD1 as a possible D gene (5 bases). The CDR3 extends over 19 amino acids. Germline V CDR1 and CDR2: GTSNPN, SVGIG (reference sequence). Trimming removed 1 base from V and 1 base from J, with 23 bases in between. This CDR3 is CAWSGGLRDPGRSGNTIYF. The CDR3 DNA follows: TGTGCCTGGAGTGGGGGTCTAAGGGACCCCGGACGATCTGGAAACACCATATATTTT. The whole variable domain, filled in from reference TRBV30 and TRBJ1-3, reads SQTIHQWPATLVQPVGSPLSLECTVEGTSNPNLYWYRQAAGRGLQLLFYSVGIGQISSEVPQNLSASRPQDRQFILSSKKLLLSDSGFYLCAWSGGLRDPGRSGNTIYFGEGSWLTVV.

This clonotype was counted at least ten times. The CDR3 loop is CASSWDASGANVLTF. In nucleotides, the CDR3 is TGTGCCAGCAGCTGGGACGCCTCTGGGGCCAACGTCCTGACTTTC. V and J are TRBV6-2 or TRBV6-3 and TRBJ2-6; TRBD1 or TRBD2 may be the D gene (5 bases each). CDR1 and CDR2 from the germline V gene are MNHEY and SVGEGT. CDR3 length: 15 residues. The V end was cut by 6 bases, the J end by 0 bases, with 9 bases between.

This clonotype was observed at least ten times. The chain uses TRBV20-1 and TRBJ2-3; D gene ambiguous. The germline gives CDR1 DFQATT, CDR2 SNEGSKA (reference sequence). This CDR3 spans 11 amino acids. The ends were cut back, 1 base at V and 9 bases at J, with 8 bases in the middle. The CDR3 nucleotides read TGCAGTGCTAGAGGTCCCGGGACGCAGTATTTT. This sequence encodes CSARGPGTQYF.